This T cell receptor (beta chain) was captured in a study of type 1 regulatory T cells. As for the study in general: This in vitro CD4 product, T-allo10, is enriched for Tr1 cells and alloantigen-specific.

Trimming left V 4 bases short and J 4 bases short, with 24 bases between. Per germline, CDR1 ENHRY and CDR2 SYGVKD. The CDR3 extends over 18 amino acids. Comments on this clonotype: Its antigen remains unknown.

Whole-study results and caveats: Type 1 regulatory T cells had a more restricted TCR repertoire than non-type 1 regulatory T cells.

TCRdb passed the reads through MiXCR, listing each CDR3 protein once. This sample yields tens of thousands of distinct CDR3 sequences, of which 10% to 15% are seen a single time; just over 8% belongs to the top ten. This receptor was obtained from a human donor in good health. The chain recombines TRBV10-3 with TRBJ2-3; TRBD2 is a possible D gene (6 bases). Sequencing used cultured non-Tr1 T cells, either the whole culture or a sorted T cell fraction (not recorded which). For the CDR3, the DNA is TGTGCCATCAGTGGGGCCCCCTCGGGGGACGGCCCGGCAGATACGCAGTATTTT. Protein sequence: CAISGAPSGDGPADTQYF.